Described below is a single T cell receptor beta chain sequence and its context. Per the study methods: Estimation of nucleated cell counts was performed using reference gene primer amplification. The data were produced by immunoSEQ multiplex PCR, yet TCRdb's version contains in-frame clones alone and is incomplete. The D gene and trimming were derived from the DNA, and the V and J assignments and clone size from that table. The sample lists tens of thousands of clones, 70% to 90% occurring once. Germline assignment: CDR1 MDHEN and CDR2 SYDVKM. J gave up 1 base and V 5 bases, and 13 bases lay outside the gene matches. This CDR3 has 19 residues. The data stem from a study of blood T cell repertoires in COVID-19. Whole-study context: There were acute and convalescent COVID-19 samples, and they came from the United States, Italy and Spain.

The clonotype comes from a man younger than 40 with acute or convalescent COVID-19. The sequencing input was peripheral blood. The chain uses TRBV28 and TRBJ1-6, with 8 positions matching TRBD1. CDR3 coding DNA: TGTGCCAGCAGTCCGACCGGAGGACAGGGAGGGTCCTATAATTCACCCCTCCACTTT. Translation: CASSPTGGQGGSYNSPLHF.